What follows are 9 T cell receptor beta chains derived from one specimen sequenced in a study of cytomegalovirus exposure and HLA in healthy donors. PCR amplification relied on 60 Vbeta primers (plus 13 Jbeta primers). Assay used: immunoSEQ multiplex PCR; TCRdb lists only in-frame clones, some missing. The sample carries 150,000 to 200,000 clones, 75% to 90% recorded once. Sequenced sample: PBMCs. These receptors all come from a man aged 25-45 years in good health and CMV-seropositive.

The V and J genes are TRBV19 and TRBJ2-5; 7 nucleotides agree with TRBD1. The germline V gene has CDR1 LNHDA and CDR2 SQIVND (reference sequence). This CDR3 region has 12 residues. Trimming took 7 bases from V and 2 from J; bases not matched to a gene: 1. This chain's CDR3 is CASNRGQETQYF. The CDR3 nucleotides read TGTGCCAGTAACAGGGGTCAAGAGACCCAGTACTTC.

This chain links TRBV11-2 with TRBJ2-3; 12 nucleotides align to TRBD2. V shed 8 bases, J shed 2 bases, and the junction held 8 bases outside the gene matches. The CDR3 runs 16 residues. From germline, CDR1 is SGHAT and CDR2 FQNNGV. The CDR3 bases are TGTGCCAGCGAACCCGCTAGCGGGAGGGTCACAGATACGCAGTATTTT. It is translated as CASEPASGRVTDTQYF.

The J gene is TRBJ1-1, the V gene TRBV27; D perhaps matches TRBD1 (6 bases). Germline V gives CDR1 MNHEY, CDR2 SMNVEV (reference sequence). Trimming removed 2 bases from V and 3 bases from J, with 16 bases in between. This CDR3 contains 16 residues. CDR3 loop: CASSLTYRVKDTEAFF. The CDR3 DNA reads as TGTGCCAGCAGTTTAACCTACAGGGTCAAGGACACTGAAGCTTTCTTT.

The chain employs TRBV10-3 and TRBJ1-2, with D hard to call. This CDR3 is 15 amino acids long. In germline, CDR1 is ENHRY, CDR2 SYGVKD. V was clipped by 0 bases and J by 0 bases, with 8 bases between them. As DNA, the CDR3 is TGTGCCATCAGTGAGTCTCCGGGATCTAACTATGGCTACACCTTC. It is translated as CAISESPGSNYGYTF.

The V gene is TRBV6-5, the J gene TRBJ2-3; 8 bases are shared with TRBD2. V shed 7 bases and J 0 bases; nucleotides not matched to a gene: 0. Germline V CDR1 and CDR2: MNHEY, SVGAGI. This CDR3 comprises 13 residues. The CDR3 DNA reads TGTGCCAGCACTAGCGGGAGCACAGATACGCAGTATTTT. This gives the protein CASTSGSTDTQYF.

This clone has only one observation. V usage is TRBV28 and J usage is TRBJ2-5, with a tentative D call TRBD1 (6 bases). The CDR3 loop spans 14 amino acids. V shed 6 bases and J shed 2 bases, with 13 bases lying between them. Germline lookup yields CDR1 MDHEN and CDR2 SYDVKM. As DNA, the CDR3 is TGTGCCAGCAGGCTGCAGGGGTCTCAAGAGACCCAGTACTTC. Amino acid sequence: CASRLQGSQETQYF. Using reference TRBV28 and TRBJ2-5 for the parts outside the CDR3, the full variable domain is DVKVTQSSRYLVKRTGEKVFLECVQDMDHENMFWYRQDPGLGLRLIYFSYDVKMKEKGDIPEGYSVSREKKERFSLILESASTNQTSMYLCASRLQGSQETQYFGPGTRLLVL.

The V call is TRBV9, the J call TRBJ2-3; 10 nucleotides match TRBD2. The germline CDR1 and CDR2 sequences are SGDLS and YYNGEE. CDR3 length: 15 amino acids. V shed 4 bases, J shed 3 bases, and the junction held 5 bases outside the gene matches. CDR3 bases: TGTGCCAGCAGCTTTTTAGCGGGAGGAACAGATACGCAGTATTTT. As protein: CASSFLAGGTDTQYF.

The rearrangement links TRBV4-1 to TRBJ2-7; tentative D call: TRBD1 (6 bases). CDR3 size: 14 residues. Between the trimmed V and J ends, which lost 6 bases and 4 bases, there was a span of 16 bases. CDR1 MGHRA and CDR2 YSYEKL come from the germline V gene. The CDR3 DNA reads TGCGCCAGCAGACCGGGACATGAAAGTTACGAGCAGTACTTC. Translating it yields CASRPGHESYEQYF.

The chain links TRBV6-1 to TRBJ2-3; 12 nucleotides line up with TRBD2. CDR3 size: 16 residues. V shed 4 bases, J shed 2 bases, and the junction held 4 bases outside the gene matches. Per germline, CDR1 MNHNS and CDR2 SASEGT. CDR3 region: CASSVTSGGYTDTQYF. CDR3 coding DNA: TGTGCCAGCAGTGTAACTAGCGGGGGGTACACAGATACGCAGTATTTT.